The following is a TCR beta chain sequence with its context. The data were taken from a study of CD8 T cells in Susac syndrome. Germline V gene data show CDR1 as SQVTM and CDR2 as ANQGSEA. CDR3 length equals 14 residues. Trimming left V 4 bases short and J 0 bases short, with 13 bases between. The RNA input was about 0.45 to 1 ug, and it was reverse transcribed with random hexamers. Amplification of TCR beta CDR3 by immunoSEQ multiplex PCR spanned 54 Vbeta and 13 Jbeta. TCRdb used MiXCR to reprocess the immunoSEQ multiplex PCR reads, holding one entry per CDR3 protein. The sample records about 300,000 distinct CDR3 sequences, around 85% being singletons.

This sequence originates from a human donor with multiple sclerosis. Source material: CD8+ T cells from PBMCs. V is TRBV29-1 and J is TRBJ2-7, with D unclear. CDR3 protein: CSVVSGRSSYEQYF. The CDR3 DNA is TGCAGCGTTGTCTCCGGCAGGAGCTCCTACGAGCAGTACTTC.